Sequencing of this T cell receptor beta chain was carried out in a study of T-cell reconstitution after alpha-beta-depleted transplantation in children. Points from the study as a whole: At around two months after transplant, the alpha-beta T cells were reportedly derived from several hundred expanded clones that came from non-depleted graft cells. Hyperexpanded clones declined; after one year, newly produced T cells mostly supplied diversity.

CDR3 length equals 13 residues. The V and J ends lost 7 bases and 5 bases respectively, with 14 bases between them. The germline V gene has CDR1 LNHDA and CDR2 SQIVND (reference sequence). Unique molecular identifiers were used in preparing the TCRbeta library. TCRdb re-analysed the PCR reads in MiXCR, keeping a single row per CDR3 protein. The sample holds approximately 520,000 distinct CDR3 sequences, over 9.5% seen once. As for this clonotype: Its antigen is as yet unknown.

The specimen comprised PBMCs, mostly from graft donor cells, sampled 180 days after TCRalphabeta/CD19-depleted stem cell transplant. The chain employs TRBV19 and TRBJ1-1, with D tentatively TRBD1 (6 bases). The TCR sequence derives from a female patient between 2 and 15 years old who had a stem cell transplant for aplastic anemia, so the T cells may come from the graft donor. The DNA for the CDR3 is TGTGCCAGTATCGGGGGCCGAGGGACTGAAGCTTTCTTT. It specifies CASIGGRGTEAFF.